This passage covers 26 T cell receptor beta chains from one sample sequenced in a study of blood T cell repertoires in COVID-19. Produced via immunoSEQ multiplex PCR; TCRdb's table is partial and in-frame only. The sample shows 200,000 to 250,000 clones, over 70% of them seen only once. Sequencing used PBMCs or T cells enriched from blood (not recorded which). The receptors shown here come from a woman in her 30s who had been exposed to COVID-19.

Written as DNA, the CDR3 is TGTGCCACCTCCCGGACTAGGTTGGTTGATGAGCAGTTCTTC. Amino acids: CATSRTRLVDEQFF. V gene TRBV2 combines with J gene TRBJ2-1, with 7 bases lining up with TRBD2. Germline assignment: CDR1 SNHLY and CDR2 FYNNEI. This CDR3 has 14 amino acids. V was clipped by 10 bases and J by 8 bases; unmatched bases: 14.

This chain uses TRBV4-1 with TRBJ1-1; D perhaps matches TRBD1 (5 bases). Deletions cut 3 bases from V and 0 bases from J, with 14 bases between. CDR3 length equals 16 residues. Germline CDR1 is MGHRA and CDR2 is YSYEKL. CDR3 residues: CASSHGWEGMNTEAFF. The CDR3 DNA is TGCGCCAGCAGCCATGGGTGGGAGGGGATGAACACTGAAGCTTTCTTT.

This rearrangement joins TRBV6-5 to TRBJ1-1, with D uncertain. Trimming pared 2 bases from V and 7 bases from J, leaving 14 bases between. The CDR3 extends over 14 amino acids. Germline V CDR1 and CDR2: MNHEY, SVGAGI. The CDR3 coding sequence is TGTGCCAGCAGTTACGTCGGGGTTGACGGTGAAGCTTTCTTT. Translated, it gives CASSYVGVDGEAFF.

V gene TRBV6-4 combines with J gene TRBJ2-1, with TRBD2 matching over 9 bases. The V segment lost 4 bases and the J segment 6 bases; nucleotides outside the gene matches: 7. Germline-derived CDR1 and CDR2 are MRHNA and SNTAGT. The CDR3 extends over 15 amino acids. In nucleotides, the CDR3 is TGTGCCAGCAGTGTAGAACTAGCGGGCTCCAATGAGCAGTTCTTC. Its translation is CASSVELAGSNEQFF.

The chain combines TRBV2 with TRBJ1-1; 8 bases fit TRBD1. V shed 6 bases and J 2 bases; nucleotides not matched to a gene: 5. Germline CDR1 reads SNHLY; CDR2 reads FYNNEI. The CDR3 totals 14 residues. CDR3: CASSGDRRNTEAFF. CDR3 bases: TGTGCCAGCAGCGGGGACAGGAGAAACACTGAAGCTTTCTTT.

J is TRBJ1-5 and V is TRBV27; maybe TRBD1 (5 bases). CDR3 size: 14 residues. Germline lookup yields CDR1 MNHEY and CDR2 SMNVEV (reference sequence). Trimming shortened V by 4 bases and J by 9 bases, and 16 bases separated the two germline ends. CDR3 nucleotides: TGTGCCAGCAGTTCCTTTGGGGGGGGTATGCCCCAGCATTTT. Its protein is CASSSFGGGMPQHF.

The rearrangement links TRBV11-1 to TRBJ2-5; D is undetermined. Trimming removed 3 bases from V and 1 base from J, with 6 bases in between. The CDR3 has 13 residues. Germline assignment: CDR1 SGHAT and CDR2 FQDESV (reference sequence). The CDR3 nucleotides read TGTGCCAGCAGCTTCGGTATCCAAGAGACCCAGTACTTC. Translation gives CASSFGIQETQYF.

This clone came up once. The V and J genes are TRBV19 and TRBJ1-1; perhaps TRBD1 as D (5 bases). The CDR3 extends over 13 amino acids. Germline values: CDR1 LNHDA, CDR2 SQIVND (reference sequence). The ends were cut back, 1 base at V and 3 bases at J, with 6 bases in the middle. The CDR3, as DNA: TGTGCCAGTAGTATAGGACAGTACACTGAAGCTTTCTTT. Translating gives CASSIGQYTEAFF.

This clone has just one count. The chain has TRBV24-1 and TRBJ1-5, with 7 bases aligning to TRBD1. CDR1 and CDR2 (germline): KGHDR, SFDVKD. The trim removed 5 bases at V and 6 bases at J, leaving 12 bases unmatched. This CDR3 spans 16 amino acids. The CDR3 sequence is CATSGAWQGGFQPQHF. The CDR3 nucleotides are TGTGCCACCAGTGGAGCGTGGCAGGGGGGTTTTCAGCCCCAGCATTTT.

The gene calls are TRBV3-1 (or the pseudogene TRBV3-2) and TRBJ1-2; perhaps TRBD1 as D (5 bases). The germline CDR1 and CDR2 sequences are LGHDT and YNNKEL (reference sequence). V gave up 2 bases and J gave up 4 bases, with 11 bases separating them. The CDR3 runs 14 residues. The CDR3 reads CASSQKTGGYGYTF. Here the CDR3 DNA reads TGTGCCAGCAGCCAAAAGACCGGGGGCTATGGCTACACCTTC.

The J gene is TRBJ2-3, the V gene TRBV14; 8 bases are shared with TRBD1. The CDR3 contains 17 residues. J was trimmed by 6 bases and V by 2 bases; bases with no gene match: 13. The germline CDR1 and CDR2 sequences are SGHDN and FVKESK. CDR3 nucleotide sequence: TGTGCCAGCAGCCAACTAGACAGGGGAGTCGAGCGGGATACGCAGTATTTT. Translated: CASSQLDRGVERDTQYF. The whole variable domain, filled in from reference TRBV14 and TRBJ2-3, reads EAGVTQFPSHSVIEKGQTVTLRCDPISGHDNLYWYRRVMGKEIKFLLHFVKESKQDESGMPNNRFLAERTGGTYSTLKVQPAELEDSGVYFCASSQLDRGVERDTQYFGPGTRLTVL.

The genes are TRBV28 and TRBJ1-5; tentatively, D is TRBD1 (5 bases). The CDR3 is 13 residues long. V lost 6 bases and J lost 7, with 13 bases in between. Germline V gene lookup returns CDR1 MDHEN and CDR2 SYDVKM. The CDR3 DNA reads as TGTGCCAGCAGCCAGGGCGGAAAACAGCCCCAGCATTTT. This translates into CASSQGGKQPQHF.

The chain uses TRBV3-1 (or the pseudogene TRBV3-2) and TRBJ2-5; the D is unclear. Germline V gene lookup returns CDR1 LGHDT and CDR2 YNNKEL (reference sequence). V lost 3 bases, J lost 1 base, and 12 bases lay in between. The CDR3 runs to 15 residues. CDR3 nucleotide sequence: TGTGCCAGCAGCCATATAACTGAATCCCAAGAGACCCAGTACTTC. Protein: CASSHITESQETQYF.

CDR3 loop: CASSVAGGGPAGELFF. CDR3 nucleotides: TGTGCCAGCAGCGTAGCTGGGGGAGGGCCTGCCGGGGAGCTGTTTTTT. The rearrangement links TRBV9 to TRBJ2-2, with TRBD2 matching over 7 bases. V gave up 0 bases and J gave up 6 bases; unmatched junction bases: 8. Germline V lookup: CDR1 SGDLS, CDR2 YYNGEE. CDR3 length: 16 amino acids.

J is TRBJ2-1 and V is TRBV5-1; TRBD2 matches at 13 bases. CDR3 length equals 19 residues. The germline CDR1 and CDR2 sequences are SGHRS and YFSETQ. V shed 2 bases, J shed 4 bases, and the junction held 12 bases outside the gene matches. CDR3 sequence reads: CASSFGTSGKGVRYNEQFF. The CDR3 bases are TGCGCCAGCAGCTTCGGGACTAGCGGGAAGGGTGTTAGATACAATGAGCAGTTCTTC.

CDR3 region: CATSDPTGSNTGELFF. The CDR3 DNA reads as TGTGCCACCAGTGACCCGACAGGGTCCAACACCGGGGAGCTGTTTTTT. The chain has TRBV24-1 and TRBJ2-2; TRBD1 matches 7 bases. V lost 4 bases to trimming and J lost 2 bases; unmatched junction nucleotides: 6. Germline lookup yields CDR1 KGHDR and CDR2 SFDVKD. This CDR3 has 16 amino acids.

This clone was picked up one time. Here the CDR3 reads CASRASGNNEQFF. DNA for the CDR3: TGTGCCAGCAGGGCTAGCGGGAACAATGAGCAGTTCTTC. V is TRBV6-4 and J is TRBJ2-1; 9 bases are a match to TRBD2. V was pared by 6 bases and J by 5 bases, with 2 bases of the junction left unmatched. Per the germline V gene, CDR1 is MRHNA and CDR2 is SNTAGT. This CDR3 spans 13 amino acids.

This chain joins TRBV3-1 (or the pseudogene TRBV3-2) and TRBJ2-5, with TRBD2 matching 11 bases. Germline CDR1 is LGHDT and CDR2 is YNNKEL (reference sequence). The CDR3 extends over 16 amino acids. Trimming cost V 1 base and J 5 bases; bases outside gene matches: 6. The CDR3 region is CASSQVLAGEGETQYF. CDR3 coding DNA: TGTGCCAGCAGCCAAGTACTAGCGGGAGAAGGGGAGACCCAGTACTTC.

The sample holds many counts of this clone. V usage is TRBV24-1 and J usage is TRBJ1-6; D unclear. The CDR3 extends over 14 amino acids. Germline V CDR1 and CDR2: KGHDR, SFDVKD. Trimming pared 9 bases from V and 6 bases from J, leaving 14 bases between. DNA of the CDR3: TGTGCCACCTCCTCGAGCGCAGCTAATTCACCCCTCCACTTT. Amino acids: CATSSSAANSPLHF.

This chain links TRBV7-9 with TRBJ2-7; 9 bases are a match to TRBD2. Germline CDR1 reads SEHNR; CDR2 reads FQNEAQ (reference sequence). This CDR3 is built from 15 residues. The V gene end was trimmed by 2 bases and the J gene end by 4 bases; junction bases not matched to a gene: 6. CDR3 in amino acids: CASSLRGSGSYEQYF. The CDR3 bases are TGTGCCAGCAGCTTAAGGGGTAGCGGGAGTTACGAGCAGTACTTC.

V gene TRBV30 combines with J gene TRBJ1-2; D remains unclear. There are 11 residues in the CDR3. CDR1 is GTSNPN, CDR2 SVGIG, per germline (reference sequence). The V gene lost 1 base and the J gene lost 6 bases, with 6 bases spanning the gap. The CDR3 DNA follows: TGTGCCTGGAGTGATACAGATGGCTACACCTTC. Translation: CAWSDTDGYTF.

This rearrangement joins TRBV12-3 or TRBV12-4 to TRBJ2-2, with D maybe TRBD1 (5 bases). Trimming cost V 6 bases and J 6 bases, with 8 bases left between them. The CDR3 covers 12 residues. The DNA of the CDR3 is TGTGCCAGCAGGATGACAGCCGGGGAGCTGTTTTTT. It yields the protein CASRMTAGELFF.

The chain uses TRBV6-4 and TRBJ2-1; 13 bases fit TRBD2. The CDR3 covers 15 residues. In germline, CDR1 is MRHNA, CDR2 SNTAGT. Losses at the gene ends were 4 bases for V and 9 bases for J; bases not matched to a gene: 6. CDR3 DNA sequence: TGTGCCAGCAGTGCCGGACTAGCGGGAGTTGGTGAGCAGTTCTTC. The encoded protein is CASSAGLAGVGEQFF.

The chain combines TRBV19 with TRBJ1-1; 8 nucleotides match TRBD1. Germline V lookup: CDR1 LNHDA, CDR2 SQIVND (reference sequence). V was pared by 3 bases and J by 6 bases, with 3 bases of the junction left unmatched. The CDR3 runs 13 residues. Here the CDR3 DNA reads TGTGCCAGTAGTATTCGACAGGGGTCTGAAGCTTTCTTT. Protein: CASSIRQGSEAFF.

This clone was counted once. The chain uses TRBV28 and TRBJ1-6; a possible D gene is TRBD1 (5 bases). The ends were cut back, 4 bases at V and 8 bases at J, with 18 bases in the middle. The CDR3 is 16 residues long. Germline V lookup: CDR1 MDHEN, CDR2 SYDVKM. The CDR3 region has the DNA TGTGCCAGCAGTTCCCATGCTGGGGCCAACCATTCACCCCTCCACTTT. Translated: CASSSHAGANHSPLHF.

The CDR3 nucleotides are TGCAGTGCTAGTGGGAGCTCCTACGAGCAGTACTTC. Translation: CSASGSSYEQYF. V is TRBV20-1 and J is TRBJ2-7, with a possible D match to TRBD2 (5 bases). V lost 3 bases and J lost 0, with 6 bases in between. The CDR3 spans 12 residues. The germline CDR1 and CDR2 sequences are DFQATT and SNEGSKA (reference sequence).